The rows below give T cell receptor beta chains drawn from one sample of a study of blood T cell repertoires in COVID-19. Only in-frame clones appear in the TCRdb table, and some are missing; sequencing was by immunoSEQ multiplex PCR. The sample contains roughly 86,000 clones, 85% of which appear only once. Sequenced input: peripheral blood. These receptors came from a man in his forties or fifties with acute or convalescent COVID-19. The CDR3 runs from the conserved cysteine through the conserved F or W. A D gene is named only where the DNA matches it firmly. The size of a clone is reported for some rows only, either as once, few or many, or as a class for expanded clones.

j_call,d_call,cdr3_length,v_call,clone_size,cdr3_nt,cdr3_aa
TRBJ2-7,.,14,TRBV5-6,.,TGTGCCAGCGCCCAAAGACAAGCCGGGAGCGAGCAGTACTTC,CASAQRQAGSEQYF
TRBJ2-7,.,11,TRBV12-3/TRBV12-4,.,TGTGCCAGCACAGGGTCCTACGAGCAGTACTTC,CASTGSYEQYF
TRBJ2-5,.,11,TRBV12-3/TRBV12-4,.,TGTGCCAGCAGCCTTAAAGAGACCCAGTACTTC,CASSLKETQYF
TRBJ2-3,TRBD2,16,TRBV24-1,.,TGTGCCACCAGTGATGTGACTAGCGGAAGCACAGATACGCAGTATTTT,CATSDVTSGSTDTQYF
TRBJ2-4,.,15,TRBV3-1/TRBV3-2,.,TGTGCCAGCAGCCAACGTGGGGGGTCCAAAAACATTCAGTACTTC,CASSQRGGSKNIQYF
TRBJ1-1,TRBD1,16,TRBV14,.,TGTGCCAGCAGCCTAACGCGAGGGACAGGGGGGACTGAAGCTTTCTTT,CASSLTRGTGGTEAFF
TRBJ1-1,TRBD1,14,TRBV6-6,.,TGTGCCAGCACCCGACAGGGGAAGGGCACTGAAGCTTTCTTT,CASTRQGKGTEAFF
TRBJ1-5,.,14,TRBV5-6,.,TGTGCCAGCAGCTGGGGGAGGGGGAATCAGCCCCAGCATTTT,CASSWGRGNQPQHF
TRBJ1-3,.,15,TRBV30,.,TGTGCCTGGAGTGAGGGCTTGGGGCCTGGAAACACCATATATTTT,CAWSEGLGPGNTIYF
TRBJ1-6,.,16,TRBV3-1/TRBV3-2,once,TGTGCCAGCAGCCAATTGGGGGCGGGAGGTAATTCACCCCTCCACTTT,CASSQLGAGGNSPLHF
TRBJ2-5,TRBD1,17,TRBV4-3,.,TGCGCCAGCAGCCAGGGACAGACCCGGTGGACAAAGGAGACCCAGTACTTC,CASSQGQTRWTKETQYF
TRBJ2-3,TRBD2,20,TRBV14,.,TGTGCCAGCAGCCCCCCCGGGACTAGCGGGAGGCCTATTAGCACAGATACGCAGTATTTT,CASSPPGTSGRPISTDTQYF
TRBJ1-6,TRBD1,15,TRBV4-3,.,TGCGCCAGCAGCCAAGATACAGGGGGTAATTCACCCCTCCACTTT,CASSQDTGGNSPLHF
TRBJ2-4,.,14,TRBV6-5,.,TGTGCCAGCAGTTACTCCAGGGGGGATGACATTCAGTACTTC,CASSYSRGDDIQYF
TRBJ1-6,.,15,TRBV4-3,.,TGCGCCAGCAGCCAAGACAGGCCACCAAATTCACCCCTCCACTTT,CASSQDRPPNSPLHF
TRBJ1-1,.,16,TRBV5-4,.,TGTGCCAGCAGCTTTTTCCAGAGGGACAAGAACACTGAAGCTTTCTTT,CASSFFQRDKNTEAFF
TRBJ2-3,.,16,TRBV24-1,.,TGTGCCACCAGTGATAAAGGGGGATATAGCACAGATACGCAGTATTTT,CATSDKGGYSTDTQYF
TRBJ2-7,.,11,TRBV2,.,TGTGCCAGCAGTCTAACCTACGAGCAGTACTTC,CASSLTYEQYF
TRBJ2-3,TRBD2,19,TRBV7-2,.,TGTGCCAGCAGCTTAGCGTCAATTCTAGCGGGAGGGGGGACAGATACGCAGTATTTT,CASSLASILAGGGTDTQYF
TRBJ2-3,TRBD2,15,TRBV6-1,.,TGTGCCAGCAGTGAAACTAGCGGGGGCCCAGATACGCAGTATTTT,CASSETSGGPDTQYF
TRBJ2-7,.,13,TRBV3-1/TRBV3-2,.,TGTGCCAGCAGCCATCGGTCTCTTGCTGAGCAGTACTTC,CASSHRSLAEQYF
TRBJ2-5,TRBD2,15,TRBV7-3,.,TGTGCCAGCAGCTTGACCGGGACTAGCCAGGAGACCCAGTACTTC,CASSLTGTSQETQYF
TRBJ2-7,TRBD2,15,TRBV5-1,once,TGCGCCAGCAGCCCCACTAGCGGTAGCTCCTACGAGCAGTACTTC,CASSPTSGSSYEQYF
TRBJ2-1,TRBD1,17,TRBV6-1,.,TGTGCCAGCAGTGAAGAAGGACAGGGGAAAGAAGGCAATGAGCAGTTCTTC,CASSEEGQGKEGNEQFF
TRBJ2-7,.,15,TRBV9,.,TGTGCCAGCAGCGTAGATGGCAGGGGATGGGGCGAGCAGTACTTC,CASSVDGRGWGEQYF
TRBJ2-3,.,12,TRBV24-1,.,TGTGCCACCCAAGACACCACAGATACGCAGTATTTT,CATQDTTDTQYF
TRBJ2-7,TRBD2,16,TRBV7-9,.,TGTGCCAGCAGCCCGCCCCGGACTAGCGTCTCCTACGAGCAGTACTTC,CASSPPRTSVSYEQYF
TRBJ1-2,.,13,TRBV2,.,TGTGCCAGCGGGAGCTTCGGCGTGTATGGCTACACCTTC,CASGSFGVYGYTF
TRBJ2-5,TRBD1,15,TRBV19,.,TGTGCCAGCAGAGAGGACAGGGGGGAGTTGGAGACCCAGTACTTC,CASREDRGELETQYF
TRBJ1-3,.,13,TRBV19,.,TGTGCCAGTAGCCTCTCGAGTGGAAACACCATATATTTT,CASSLSSGNTIYF